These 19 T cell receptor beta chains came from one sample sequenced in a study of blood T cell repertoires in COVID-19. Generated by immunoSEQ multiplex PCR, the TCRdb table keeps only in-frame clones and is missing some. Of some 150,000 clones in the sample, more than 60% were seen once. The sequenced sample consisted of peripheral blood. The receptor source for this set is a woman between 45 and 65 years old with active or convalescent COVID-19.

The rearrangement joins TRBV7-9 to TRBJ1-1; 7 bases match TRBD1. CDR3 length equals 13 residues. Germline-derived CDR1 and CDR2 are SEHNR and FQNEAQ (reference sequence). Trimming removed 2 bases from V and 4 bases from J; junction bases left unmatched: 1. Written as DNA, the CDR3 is TGTGCCAGCAGCTTAACAGGGGCCACTGAAGCTTTCTTT. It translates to CASSLTGATEAFF.

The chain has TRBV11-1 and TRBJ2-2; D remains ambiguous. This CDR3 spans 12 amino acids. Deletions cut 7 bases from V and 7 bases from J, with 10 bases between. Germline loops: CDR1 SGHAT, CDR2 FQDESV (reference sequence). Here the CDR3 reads CASKHYGGELFF. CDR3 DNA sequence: TGTGCCAGCAAACACTACGGCGGGGAGCTGTTTTTT.

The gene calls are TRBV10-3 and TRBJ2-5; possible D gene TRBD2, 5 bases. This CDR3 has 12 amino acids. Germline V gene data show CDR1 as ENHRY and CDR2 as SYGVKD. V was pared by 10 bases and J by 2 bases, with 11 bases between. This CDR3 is CASGGRQETQYF. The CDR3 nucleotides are TGTGCCAGCGGAGGAAGACAAGAGACCCAGTACTTC.

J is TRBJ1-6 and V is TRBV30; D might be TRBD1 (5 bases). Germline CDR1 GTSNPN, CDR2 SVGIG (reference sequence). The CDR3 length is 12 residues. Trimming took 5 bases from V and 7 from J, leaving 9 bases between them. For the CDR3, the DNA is TGTGCCTGGGACAGACAAAATTCACCCCTCCACTTT. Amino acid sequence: CAWDRQNSPLHF.

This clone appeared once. The CDR3 spells CASSLVSRGLFEAFF. CDR3 in DNA: TGCGCCAGCAGCTTGGTTTCGCGTGGTTTGTTTGAAGCTTTCTTT. This chain links TRBV5-1 with TRBJ1-1; D is unresolved. The CDR3 loop spans 15 amino acids. Germline-derived CDR1 and CDR2 are SGHRS and YFSETQ. The ends were cut back, 0 bases at V and 7 bases at J, with 16 bases in the middle.

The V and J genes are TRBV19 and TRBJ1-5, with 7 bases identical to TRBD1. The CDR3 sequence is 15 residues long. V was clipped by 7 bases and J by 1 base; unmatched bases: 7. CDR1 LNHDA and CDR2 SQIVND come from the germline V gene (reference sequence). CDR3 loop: CASISTGRSNQPQHF. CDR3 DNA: TGTGCCAGTATCTCGACAGGGAGAAGCAATCAGCCCCAGCATTTT.

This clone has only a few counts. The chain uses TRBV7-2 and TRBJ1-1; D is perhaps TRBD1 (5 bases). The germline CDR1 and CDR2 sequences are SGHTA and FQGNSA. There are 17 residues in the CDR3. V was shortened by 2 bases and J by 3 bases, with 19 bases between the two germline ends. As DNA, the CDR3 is TGTGCCAGCAGCTTAATCGGGGGTTCCTGGGGGTACACTGAAGCTTTCTTT. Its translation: CASSLIGGSWGYTEAFF.

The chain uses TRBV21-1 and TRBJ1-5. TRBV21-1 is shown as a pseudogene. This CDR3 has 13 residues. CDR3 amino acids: CASSKVRGSSLGF. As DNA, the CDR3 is TGTGCCAGCAGCAAAGTGCGGGGCAGCTCGTTGGGTTTT.

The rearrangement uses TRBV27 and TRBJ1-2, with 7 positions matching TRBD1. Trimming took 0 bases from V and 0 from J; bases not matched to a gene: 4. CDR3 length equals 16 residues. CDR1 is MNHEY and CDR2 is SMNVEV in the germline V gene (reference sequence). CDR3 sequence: CASSLSAGTANYGYTF. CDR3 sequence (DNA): TGTGCCAGCAGTTTATCGGCAGGGACAGCTAACTATGGCTACACCTTC.

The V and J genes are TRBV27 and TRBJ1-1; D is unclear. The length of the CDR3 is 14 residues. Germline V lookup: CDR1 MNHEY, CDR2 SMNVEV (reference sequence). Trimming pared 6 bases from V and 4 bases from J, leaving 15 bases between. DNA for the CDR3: TGTGCCAGCAGACCAGGAGGAGTGGGCACTGAAGCTTTCTTT. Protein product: CASRPGGVGTEAFF.

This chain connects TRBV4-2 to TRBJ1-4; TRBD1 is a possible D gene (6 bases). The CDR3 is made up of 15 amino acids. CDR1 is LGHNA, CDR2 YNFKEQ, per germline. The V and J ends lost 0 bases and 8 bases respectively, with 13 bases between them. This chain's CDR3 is CASSQEGGGWEKLFF. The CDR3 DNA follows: TGTGCCAGCAGCCAAGAGGGCGGGGGCTGGGAAAAACTGTTTTTT.

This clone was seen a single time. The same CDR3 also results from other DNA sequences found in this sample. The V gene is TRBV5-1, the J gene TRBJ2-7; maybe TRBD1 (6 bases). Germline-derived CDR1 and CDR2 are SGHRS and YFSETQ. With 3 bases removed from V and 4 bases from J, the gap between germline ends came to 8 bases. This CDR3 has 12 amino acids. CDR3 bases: TGCGCCAGCAGCTCCCAGGGGTACGAGCAGTACTTC. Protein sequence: CASSSQGYEQYF.

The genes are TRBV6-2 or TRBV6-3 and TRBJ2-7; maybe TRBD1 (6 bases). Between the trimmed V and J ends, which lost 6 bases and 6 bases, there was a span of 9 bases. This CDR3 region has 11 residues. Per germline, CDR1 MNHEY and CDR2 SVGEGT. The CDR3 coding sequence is TGTGCCAGCAGCTCCAGGGGCGAGCAGTACTTC. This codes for CASSSRGEQYF.

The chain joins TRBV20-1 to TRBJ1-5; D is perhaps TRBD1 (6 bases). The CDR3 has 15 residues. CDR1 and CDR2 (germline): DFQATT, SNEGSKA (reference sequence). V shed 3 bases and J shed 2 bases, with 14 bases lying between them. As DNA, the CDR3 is TGCAGTGCTAGTTCTATCAGGGGTGGCAATCAGCCCCAGCATTTT. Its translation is CSASSIRGGNQPQHF.

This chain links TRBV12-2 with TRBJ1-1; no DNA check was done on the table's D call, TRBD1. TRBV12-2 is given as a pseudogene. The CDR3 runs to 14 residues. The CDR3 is CASRLAAGPKRAFF. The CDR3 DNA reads TGTGCAAGTCGCTTAGCCGCAGGGCCCAAAAGAGCTTTCTTT.

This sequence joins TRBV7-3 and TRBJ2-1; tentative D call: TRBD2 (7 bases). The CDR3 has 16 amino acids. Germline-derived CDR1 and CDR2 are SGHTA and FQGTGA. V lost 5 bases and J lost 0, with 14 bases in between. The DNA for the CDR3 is TGTGCCAGCAGCCCTCAGGCGGGGGCCTCCTACAATGAGCAGTTCTTC. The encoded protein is CASSPQAGASYNEQFF.

CDR3 loop: CASSPSGSPKTPQEDQYF. The CDR3 nucleotides read TGTGCCAGCTCGCCCTCCGGGAGCCCTAAAACCCCACAGGAGGACCAGTACTTC. The chain joins TRBV18 to TRBJ2-5; a weak D match, TRBD2 (6 bases). V lost 6 bases and J 10 bases, leaving 33 bases between the germline ends. Per germline, CDR1 KGHSH and CDR2 LQKENI. CDR3 length: 18 residues.

The CDR3 DNA reads TGTGCCAGCAGCTTAATAACAGGGGAATATGGAAACACCATATATTTT. Translation gives CASSLITGEYGNTIYF. The chain has TRBV11-2 and TRBJ1-3, with 7 bases matching TRBD1. V lost 2 bases, J lost 3 bases, and 7 bases stayed unmatched. The germline gives CDR1 SGHAT, CDR2 FQNNGV. The CDR3 runs 16 residues. Looking up the rest from reference TRBV11-2 and TRBJ1-3 gives the full variable domain: EAGVAQSPRYKIIEKRQSVAFWCNPISGHATLYWYQQILGQGPKLLIQFQNNGVVDDSQLPKDRFSAERLKGVDSTLKIQPAKLEDSAVYLCASSLITGEYGNTIYFGEGSWLTVV.

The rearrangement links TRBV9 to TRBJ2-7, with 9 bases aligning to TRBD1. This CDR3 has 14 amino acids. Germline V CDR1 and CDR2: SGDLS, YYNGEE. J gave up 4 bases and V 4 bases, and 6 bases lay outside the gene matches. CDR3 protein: CASSPGTGMYEQYF. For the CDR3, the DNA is TGTGCCAGCAGCCCAGGGACAGGGATGTACGAGCAGTACTTC.